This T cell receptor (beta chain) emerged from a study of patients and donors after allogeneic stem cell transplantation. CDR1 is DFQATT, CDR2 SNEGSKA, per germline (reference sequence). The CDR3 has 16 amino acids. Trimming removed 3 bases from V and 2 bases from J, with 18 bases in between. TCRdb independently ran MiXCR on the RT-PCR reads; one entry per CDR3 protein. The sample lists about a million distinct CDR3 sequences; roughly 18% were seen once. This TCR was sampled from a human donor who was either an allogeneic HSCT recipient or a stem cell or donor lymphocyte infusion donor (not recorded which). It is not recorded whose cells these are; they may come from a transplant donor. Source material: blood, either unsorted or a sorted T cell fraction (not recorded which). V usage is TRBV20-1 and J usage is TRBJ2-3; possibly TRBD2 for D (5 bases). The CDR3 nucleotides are TGCAGTGCTAGTCCGACTACCCGAGGGTCCACAGATACGCAGTATTTT. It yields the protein CSASPTTRGSTDTQYF.